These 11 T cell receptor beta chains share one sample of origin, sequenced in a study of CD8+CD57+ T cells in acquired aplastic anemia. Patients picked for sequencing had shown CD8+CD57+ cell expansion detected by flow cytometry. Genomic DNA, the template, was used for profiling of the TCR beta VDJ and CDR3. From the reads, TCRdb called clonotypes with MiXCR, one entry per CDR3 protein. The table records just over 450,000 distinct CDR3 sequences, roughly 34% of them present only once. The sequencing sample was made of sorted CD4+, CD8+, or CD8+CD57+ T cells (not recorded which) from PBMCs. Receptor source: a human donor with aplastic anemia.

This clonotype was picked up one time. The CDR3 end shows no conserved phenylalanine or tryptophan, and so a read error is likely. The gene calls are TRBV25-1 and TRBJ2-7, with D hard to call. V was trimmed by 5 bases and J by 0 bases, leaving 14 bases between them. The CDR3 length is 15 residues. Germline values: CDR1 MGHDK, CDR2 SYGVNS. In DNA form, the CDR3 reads TGTGCCAGCAGTTTCGGGCTTTCGAGCTCCTACGAGCAGTACCTC. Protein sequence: CASSFGLSSSYEQYL.

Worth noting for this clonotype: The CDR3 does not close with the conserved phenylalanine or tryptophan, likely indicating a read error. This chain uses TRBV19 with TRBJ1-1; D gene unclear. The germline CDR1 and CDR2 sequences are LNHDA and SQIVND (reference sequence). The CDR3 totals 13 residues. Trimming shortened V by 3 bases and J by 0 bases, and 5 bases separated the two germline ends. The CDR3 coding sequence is TGTGCCAGTAGTATGGGCATGAACACTGAAGCTTTCTAT. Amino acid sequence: CASSMGMNTEAFY.

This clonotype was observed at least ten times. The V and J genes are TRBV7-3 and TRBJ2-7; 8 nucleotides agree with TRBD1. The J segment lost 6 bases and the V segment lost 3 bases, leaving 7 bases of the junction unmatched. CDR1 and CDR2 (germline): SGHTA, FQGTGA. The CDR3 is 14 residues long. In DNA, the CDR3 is TGTGCCAGCAGCTTCCCAACCGACAGGGGCGAGCAGTACTTC. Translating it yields CASSFPTDRGEQYF.

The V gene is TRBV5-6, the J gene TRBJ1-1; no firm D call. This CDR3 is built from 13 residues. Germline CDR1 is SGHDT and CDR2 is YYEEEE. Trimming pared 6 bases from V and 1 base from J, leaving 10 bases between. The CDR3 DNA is TGTGCCAGCACCAAAAGGGAGAACACTGAAGCTTTCTTT. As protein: CASTKRENTEAFF.

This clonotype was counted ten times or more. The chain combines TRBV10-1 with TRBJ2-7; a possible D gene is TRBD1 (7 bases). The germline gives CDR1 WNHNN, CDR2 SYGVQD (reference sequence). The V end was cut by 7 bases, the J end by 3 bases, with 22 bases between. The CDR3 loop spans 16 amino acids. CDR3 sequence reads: CASTRERGRSGYEQYF. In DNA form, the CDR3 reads TGCGCCAGCACCCGGGAGAGGGGGCGATCAGGCTACGAGCAGTACTTC.

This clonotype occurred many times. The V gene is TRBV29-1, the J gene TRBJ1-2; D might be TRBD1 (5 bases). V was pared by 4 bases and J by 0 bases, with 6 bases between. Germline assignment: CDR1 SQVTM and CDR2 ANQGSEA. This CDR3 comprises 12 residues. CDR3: CSVGGANYGYTF. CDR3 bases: TGCAGCGTTGGGGGGGCTAACTATGGCTACACCTTC.

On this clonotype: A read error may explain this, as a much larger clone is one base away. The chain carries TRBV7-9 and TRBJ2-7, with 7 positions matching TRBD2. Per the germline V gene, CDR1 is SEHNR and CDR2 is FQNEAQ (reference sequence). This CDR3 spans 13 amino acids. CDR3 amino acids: CASTPGTTYEQHF. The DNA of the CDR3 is TGTGCCAGCACCCCCGGGACTACTTACGAGCAGCACTTC.

CDR3 residues: CSVVVDRGTSNTEAFF. The CDR3 region has the DNA TGCAGCGTTGTTGTGGACAGGGGGACCTCGAACACTGAAGCTTTCTTT. The chain couples TRBV29-1 to TRBJ1-1, with TRBD1 matching over 10 bases. The junction had 9 bases not matched to a gene; V was cut back by 4 bases and J by 1 base. The germline CDR1 and CDR2 sequences are SQVTM and ANQGSEA. This CDR3 is 16 amino acids long.

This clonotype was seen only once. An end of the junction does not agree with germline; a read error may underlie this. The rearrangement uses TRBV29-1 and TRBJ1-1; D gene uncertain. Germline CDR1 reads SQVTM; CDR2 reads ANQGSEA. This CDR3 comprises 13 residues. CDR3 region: CSVIDALNTGAFF. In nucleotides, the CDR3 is TGCAGCGTTATAGACGCACTGAACACTGGAGCTTTCTTT.

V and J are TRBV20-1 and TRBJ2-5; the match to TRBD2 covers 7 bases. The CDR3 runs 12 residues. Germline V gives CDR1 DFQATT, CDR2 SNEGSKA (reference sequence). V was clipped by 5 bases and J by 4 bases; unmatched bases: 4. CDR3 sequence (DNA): TGCAGTGCTGAGACTAGCTTAGAGACCCAGTACTTC. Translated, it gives CSAETSLETQYF.

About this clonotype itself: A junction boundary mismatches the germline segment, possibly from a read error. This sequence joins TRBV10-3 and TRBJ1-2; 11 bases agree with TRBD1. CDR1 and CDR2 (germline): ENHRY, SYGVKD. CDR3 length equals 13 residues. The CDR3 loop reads CAISEPGTGGRRF. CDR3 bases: TGTGCCATCAGTGAGCCCGGGACAGGGGGTCGAAGGTTC.